These 17 T cell receptor beta chains share one sample of origin, sequenced in a study of CD8+ T cells in alopecia areata. Extraction and reverse transcription of RNA yielded cDNA as the sequencing template. Repertoires were generated with immunoSEQ multiplex PCR, while TCRdb's copy carries only in-frame clones and drops some. The table lists around 98,000 clones, nearly 45% of them singletons. The sequencing sample was made of CD4+ T cells sorted from blood. The receptors stem from a human donor with alopecia areata.

This clone was seen only once. This rearrangement joins TRBV2 to TRBJ2-3; D is unclear. This CDR3 has 13 residues. Germline lookup yields CDR1 SNHLY and CDR2 FYNNEI. Trimming pared 4 bases from V and 2 bases from J, leaving 7 bases between. CDR3 DNA sequence: TGTGCCAGCAGTGGGGCCCTCACAGATACGCAGTATTTT. As protein: CASSGALTDTQYF. Full variable domain (outside the CDR3, taken from reference TRBV2 and TRBJ2-3): EPEVTQTPSHQVTQMGQEVILRCVPISNHLYFYWYRQILGQKVEFLVSFYNNEISEKSEIFDDQFSVERPDGSNFTLKIRSTKLEDSAMYFCASSGALTDTQYFGPGTRLTVL.

The V gene is TRBV7-2, the J gene TRBJ2-1; 15 bases map to TRBD2. The CDR3 consists of 16 residues. CDR1 is SGHTA, CDR2 FQGNSA, per germline. V shed 5 bases, J shed 10 bases, and the junction held 9 bases outside the gene matches. The CDR3 here is CASSPDPGLAGGEQFF. The CDR3 nucleotides read TGTGCCAGCAGCCCAGACCCGGGACTAGCGGGAGGAGAGCAGTTCTTC. The whole variable domain, filled in from reference TRBV7-2 and TRBJ2-1, reads GAGVSQSPSNKVTEKGKDVELRCDPISGHTALYWYRQSLGQGLEFLIYFQGNSAPDKSGLPSDRFSAERTGGSVSTLTIQRTQQEDSAVYLCASSPDPGLAGGEQFFGPGTRLTVL.

The V and J genes are TRBV7-9 and TRBJ2-5; TRBD1 matches at 8 bases. The CDR3 spans 15 residues. Germline V gene data show CDR1 as SEHNR and CDR2 as FQNEAQ (reference sequence). The ends lost 4 bases at V and 7 bases at J; junction bases unmatched: 11. This CDR3 is CASSSLYRGFGTQYF. CDR3 nucleotide sequence: TGTGCCAGCAGCTCACTCTACAGGGGGTTCGGGACCCAGTACTTC.

This sequence joins TRBV5-1 and TRBJ2-3; TRBD1 or TRBD2 may be the D gene (5 bases each). Between the trimmed V and J ends, which lost 3 bases and 3 bases, there was a span of 11 bases. Germline V gives CDR1 SGHRS, CDR2 YFSETQ. The CDR3 covers 14 residues. The CDR3 loop reads CASSWDAPTDTQYF. CDR3 sequence (DNA): TGCGCCAGCAGCTGGGACGCCCCGACAGATACGCAGTATTTT.

Here the CDR3 reads CASRSGTSGRNEQFF. CDR3 nucleotides: TGTGCCAGCAGATCCGGGACTAGCGGGAGAAATGAGCAGTTCTTC. The J gene is TRBJ2-1, the V gene TRBV6-1, with TRBD2 matching over 14 bases. J lost 7 bases, V lost 6 bases, and 5 bases had no gene match. This CDR3 spans 15 amino acids. Germline values: CDR1 MNHNS, CDR2 SASEGT.

The V call is TRBV30, the J call TRBJ1-2; TRBD1 matches at 7 bases. CDR3 length equals 13 residues. V was clipped by 2 bases and J by 3 bases; unmatched bases: 3. Germline V gene lookup returns CDR1 GTSNPN and CDR2 SVGIG (reference sequence). CDR3 in amino acids: CAWSKGTDYGYTF. For the CDR3, the DNA is TGTGCCTGGAGTAAAGGGACAGACTATGGCTACACCTTC.

This clone was counted a few times. The chain is built from TRBV29-1 and TRBJ2-7; D is possibly TRBD2 (6 bases). The CDR3 length is 15 residues. V shed 6 bases and J shed 6 bases, with 24 bases lying between them. From germline, CDR1 is SQVTM and CDR2 ANQGSEA. The chain's CDR3 is CSVIKDGGISSEQYF. The CDR3 coding sequence is TGCAGCGTCATCAAGGATGGAGGGATCTCGTCCGAGCAGTACTTC.

This clone was detected only a few times. This sequence joins TRBV7-2 and TRBJ2-7; a weak D match, TRBD2 (7 bases). The germline V gene encodes CDR1 SGHTA and CDR2 FQGNSA. The ends were cut back, 0 bases at V and 3 bases at J, with 18 bases in the middle. The CDR3 sequence is 17 residues long. This CDR3 is CASSLAVGGASVYEQYF. The CDR3 DNA reads TGTGCCAGCAGCTTAGCAGTAGGGGGGGCGTCTGTCTACGAGCAGTACTTC.

The V call is TRBV5-4, the J call TRBJ2-7, with D perhaps given as TRBD1 or TRBD2 (5 bases each). The CDR3 loop spans 12 amino acids. Per the germline V gene, CDR1 is SGHNT and CDR2 is YYREEE (reference sequence). V was shortened by 4 bases and J by 3 bases, with 8 bases between the two germline ends. CDR3 loop: CASSEGFYEQYF. CDR3 sequence (DNA): TGTGCCAGCAGCGAGGGGTTCTACGAGCAGTACTTC.

In the case of this clone: This same CDR3 is encoded by further DNA sequences in the sample. J is TRBJ1-5 and V is TRBV29-1; no clear D. The CDR3 is made up of 15 amino acids. The ends were cut back, 4 bases at V and 2 bases at J, with 15 bases in the middle. Germline CDR1 SQVTM, CDR2 ANQGSEA. Here the CDR3 reads CSVADGLLGNQPQHF. The CDR3 DNA reads TGCAGCGTTGCCGACGGACTACTGGGCAATCAGCCCCAGCATTTT.

The chain employs TRBV2 and TRBJ2-4, with TRBD1 as a possible D gene (6 bases). The CDR3 is 15 residues long. V lost 10 bases, J lost 0 bases, and 16 bases lay in between. The germline CDR1 and CDR2 sequences are SNHLY and FYNNEI. CDR3 DNA sequence: TGTGCCACCCTGGACAGTGCACTAGCCAAAAACATTCAGTACTTC. The encoded protein is CATLDSALAKNIQYF.

The sample holds a few counts of this clone. The chain uses TRBV5-1 and TRBJ2-3, with D perhaps assigned TRBD1 or TRBD2 (5 bases each). Germline V gene lookup returns CDR1 SGHRS and CDR2 YFSETQ. The CDR3 is 16 amino acids. V lost 3 bases and J 0 bases, leaving 14 bases between the germline ends. DNA of the CDR3: TGCGCCAGCAGCTCCGGGACGGTGCAAAGCACAGATACGCAGTATTTT. It is translated as CASSSGTVQSTDTQYF.

The CDR3 bases are TGTGCCAGCAGCTTTCCGACTGGCTACCAAGAGACCCAGTACTTC. This codes for CASSFPTGYQETQYF. The rearrangement links TRBV7-2 to TRBJ2-5; D not certain. This CDR3 is 15 amino acids long. Germline V gene sequence: CDR1 SGHTA, CDR2 FQGNSA. The V and J ends lost 3 bases and 0 bases respectively, with 11 bases between them.

The V call is TRBV2, the J call TRBJ2-1; 13 bases are shared with TRBD2. Germline values: CDR1 SNHLY, CDR2 FYNNEI. The V and J ends lost 8 bases and 7 bases, in that order; junction bases with no gene match: 5. There are 14 residues in the CDR3. The CDR3 loop reads CASGGLAGLNEQFF. CDR3 DNA: TGTGCCAGCGGGGGACTAGCGGGGTTAAATGAGCAGTTCTTC. Full variable domain (outside the CDR3, taken from reference TRBV2 and TRBJ2-1): EPEVTQTPSHQVTQMGQEVILRCVPISNHLYFYWYRQILGQKVEFLVSFYNNEISEKSEIFDDQFSVERPDGSNFTLKIRSTKLEDSAMYFCASGGLAGLNEQFFGPGTRLTVL.

This clone was counted between two and nine times. The rearrangement joins TRBV11-2 to TRBJ2-5, with D perhaps matching TRBD2 (7 bases). Trimming cost V 4 bases and J 1 base, with 13 bases left between them. CDR3 length: 15 residues. Germline loops: CDR1 SGHAT, CDR2 FQNNGV. In DNA form, the CDR3 reads TGTGCCAGCAGCTCACAGGGAGGGGGCCAAGAGACCCAGTACTTC. It yields the protein CASSSQGGGQETQYF.

There are a few counts of this clone. The gene calls are TRBV28 and TRBJ2-7; 8 bases are shared with TRBD2. The CDR3 runs 16 residues. V shed 5 bases, J shed 6 bases, and the junction held 15 bases outside the gene matches. Germline V lookup: CDR1 MDHEN, CDR2 SYDVKM. The CDR3 nucleotides read TGTGCCAGCAGTCCCCCGAGCGGGAGTGAGTTTCTCGAGCAGTACTTC. This encodes CASSPPSGSEFLEQYF. Full variable domain (missing parts from reference TRBV28 and TRBJ2-7): DVKVTQSSRYLVKRTGEKVFLECVQDMDHENMFWYRQDPGLGLRLIYFSYDVKMKEKGDIPEGYSVSREKKERFSLILESASTNQTSMYLCASSPPSGSEFLEQYFGPGTRLTVT.

This clone was seen a single time. The V call is TRBV6-5, the J call TRBJ1-4, with 7 bases lining up with TRBD1. Germline V CDR1 and CDR2: MNHEY, SVGAGI. The CDR3 contains 14 residues. Trimming removed 5 bases from V and 11 bases from J; junction bases left unmatched: 11. CDR3 loop: CASSPDRAARKLFF. DNA for the CDR3: TGTGCCAGCAGTCCCGACAGGGCGGCGAGGAAACTGTTTTTT.